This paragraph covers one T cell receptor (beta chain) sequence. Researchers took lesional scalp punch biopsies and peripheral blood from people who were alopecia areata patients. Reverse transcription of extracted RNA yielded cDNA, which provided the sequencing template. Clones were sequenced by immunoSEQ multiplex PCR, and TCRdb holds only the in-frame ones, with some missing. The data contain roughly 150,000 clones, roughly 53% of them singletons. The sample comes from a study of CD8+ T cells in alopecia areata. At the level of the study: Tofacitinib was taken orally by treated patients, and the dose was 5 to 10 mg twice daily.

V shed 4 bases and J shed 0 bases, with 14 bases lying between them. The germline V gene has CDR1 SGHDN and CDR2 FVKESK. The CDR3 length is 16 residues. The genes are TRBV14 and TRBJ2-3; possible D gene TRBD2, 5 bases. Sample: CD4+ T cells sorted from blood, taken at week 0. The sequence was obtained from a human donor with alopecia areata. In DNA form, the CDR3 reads TGTGCCAGCAGCCTCTCGGGATCCCCTAGCACAGATACGCAGTATTTT. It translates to CASSLSGSPSTDTQYF.